This T cell receptor beta chain was captured by sequencing in a study of regulatory T cells in long-lasting Graves disease. Background on the study: Recently diagnosed Graves' patients had received antithyroid drugs for under 3 months.

Investigators prepared the TCR beta libraries by applying iRepertoire HTBI primers and Arm-PCR of CDR3 regions. TCRdb processed the multiplex PCR reads anew with MiXCR; each CDR3 protein has one entry. The sample has about 500,000 distinct CDR3 sequences, around 12% seen once. Time point here: newly diagnosed GD, antithyroid drugs for less than 3 months. From RNA extracted from PBMCs, the TCR library was made. The V and J ends lost 1 base and 5 bases respectively, with 12 bases between them. The CDR3 has 14 amino acids. Ten or more counts support this clonotype. A further study also used this sample, focusing on T cells in Graves' hyperthyroidism and ophthalmopathy. From that paper: Ophthalmopathy and stable hyperthyroidism were told apart by a 13 V-J model.

The sample consisted of peripheral blood mononuclear cells (PBMCs), taken at new diagnosis, from a patient treated with antithyroid drugs. The origin of this receptor is a woman aged 25 to 45 with Graves disease. V gene TRBV12-3 or TRBV12-4 combines with J gene TRBJ2-7; D call uncertain. CDR3 in amino acids: CASSLDLVGDEQYF. In DNA, the CDR3 is TGTGCCAGCAGTTTAGATCTAGTGGGCGACGAGCAGTACTTC.